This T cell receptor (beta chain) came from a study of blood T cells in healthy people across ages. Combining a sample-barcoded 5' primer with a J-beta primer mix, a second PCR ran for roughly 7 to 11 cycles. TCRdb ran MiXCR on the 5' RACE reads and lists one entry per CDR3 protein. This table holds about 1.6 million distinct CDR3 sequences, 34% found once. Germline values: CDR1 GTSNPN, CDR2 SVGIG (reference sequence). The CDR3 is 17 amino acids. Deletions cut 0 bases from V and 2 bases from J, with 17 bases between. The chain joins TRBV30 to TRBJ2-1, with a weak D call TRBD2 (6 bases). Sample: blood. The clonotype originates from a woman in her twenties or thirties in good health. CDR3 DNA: TGTGCCTGGAGTGTTAGGGAGGTAGCTAGTCCCTACAATGAGCAGTTCTTC. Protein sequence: CAWSVREVASPYNEQFF.